This is a list of T cell receptor beta chains from one sample in a study of T cells in Graves' hyperthyroidism and ophthalmopathy. MiXCR was run by TCRdb on the multiplex PCR reads, yielding one entry per CDR3 protein. Of hundreds of thousands of distinct CDR3 sequences detected, 30% to 40% appear once; the ten largest clones hold around 30%. The sequenced sample was blood. Receptors were obtained from a woman between 35 and 50 years old with Graves' hyperthyroidism. CDR3s include the opening cysteine and the closing phenylalanine or tryptophan. The order of the fields is D gene, J gene, V gene, CDR3 length, CDR3 protein. The D gene is left open where the match is weak.

-,TRBJ2-5,TRBV5-8,14,CASSPRPVPGIWNF
TRBD1,TRBJ2-2,TRBV29-1,14,CSVDDGTGTGELFF
-,TRBJ1-1,TRBV19,15,CASSIDPQGNTEAFF
-,TRBJ1-4,TRBV7-2,14,CASSQDPGNEKLFF
-,TRBJ1-4,TRBV10-1,18,CASSADPLTVATNEKLFF
TRBD1,TRBJ2-3,TRBV20-1,13,CSADRGATDTQYF
-,TRBJ1-2,TRBV28,12,CASRLQGNGYTF
-,TRBJ2-1,TRBV10-3,15,CASSYGGSSYNEQFF
TRBD2,TRBJ2-7,TRBV7-2,16,CASSLDSSGGPREQYF
-,-,TRBV10-3,11,CAISGDNEQFF
-,TRBJ2-2,TRBV10-1,16,CASELRRFPATGELFF
-,TRBJ1-2,TRBV12-3/TRBV12-4,13,CASSPTGEEGYTF
-,TRBJ1-1,TRBV29-1,14,CSVDDTSANTEAFF
TRBD1,TRBJ1-2,TRBV20-1,14,CSARVIGTEYGYTF
-,TRBJ1-2,TRBV11-2,13,CASSLEVLKGYTF
-,TRBJ1-1,TRBV6-5,13,CASSYGLGTEAFF
TRBD2,TRBJ2-5,TRBV4-3,16,CASSQELAGGSETQYF
-,TRBJ1-6,TRBV4-3,16,CASSQEASGTGGSLHF
-,TRBJ1-2,TRBV25-1,12,CASRQGLRDYTF
-,TRBJ2-5,TRBV20-1,13,CSARATGKETQYF
-,TRBJ1-3,TRBV19,14,CASSTGFSGNTIYF
-,TRBJ2-5,TRBV20-1,12,CSGDVTEETQYF
-,TRBJ2-7,TRBV7-2,15,CARSLAQGSSYEQYF
-,TRBJ1-3,TRBV10-3,14,CAISGQTSGNTIYF
-,TRBJ2-7,TRBV7-2,15,CASSYSNPYSYEQYF
-,TRBJ2-3,TRBV7-2,14,CASSSALRTDTQYF
-,TRBJ1-1,TRBV6-6,11,CASRPNHEAFF
-,TRBJ1-5,TRBV6-2/TRBV6-3,15,CASSYSGAGNQPQHF
TRBD2,TRBJ2-7,TRBV2,13,CASSALAGGAQYF
-,TRBJ1-2,TRBV7-2,15,CASSPLGSGNYGYTF
TRBD1,TRBJ1-6,TRBV2,15,CATRDSGISGSPLHF
-,TRBJ1-1,TRBV7-2,15,CASSLSPGRNTEAFF
-,TRBJ1-4,TRBV19,16,CASSIISPGEKEKLFF
TRBD1,TRBJ2-5,TRBV2,15,CASSGGQGKLETQYF
-,TRBJ1-1,TRBV11-2,13,CASNYGGNTEAFF
TRBD1,TRBJ1-2,TRBV7-8,16,CASSRTGDPNYYGYTF
TRBD1,TRBJ1-1,TRBV7-2,14,CASSPRQGGTEAFF
-,TRBJ2-7,TRBV4-1,16,CASSRTGVGSSYEQYF
-,TRBJ1-2,TRBV29-1,11,CSGGAQKGYTF
TRBD1,TRBJ1-1,TRBV10-2,16,CASSSYRTGANTEAFF
TRBD1,TRBJ1-4,TRBV6-5,13,CASSPRTGGRLFF
TRBD1,TRBJ1-2,TRBV7-2,12,CAILDRGQGYTF
-,TRBJ2-7,TRBV7-2,15,CASSGRGGGSYEQYF
-,TRBJ1-6,TRBV4-2,16,CASSQDFLGKDSPLHF
TRBD2,-,TRBV7-2,17,CASSFTFGLAGGGEQFF
-,TRBJ1-2,TRBV4-3,15,CASSQEWRVNYGYTF
-,TRBJ1-1,TRBV19,17,CASSMAWTNVLNTEAFF
TRBD1,TRBJ1-2,TRBV7-2,15,CASSAGGAGMYGYTF
-,TRBJ2-7,TRBV13,15,CASSLVASEVQEQYF